This T cell receptor beta chain appears in the sequencing data of a study of T cells in Graves' hyperthyroidism and ophthalmopathy. The CDR3 runs to 15 residues. Germline CDR1 and CDR2: SGHAT and FQNNGV. The V segment lost 1 base and the J segment 1 base; nucleotides outside the gene matches: 2. Uncontrolled infection, other autoimmune disease, pregnancy and lactation each barred patients from inclusion. Study results and caveats: Ophthalmopathy was told apart from stable hyperthyroidism by a 13 V-J model.

TCR beta CDR3 sequences were amplified from RNA transcripts. A set of HTBI primers served as the primers for a first-round RT-PCR of the TCR CDR3. TCRdb reprocessed the multiplex PCR reads with MiXCR, giving one entry per CDR3 protein. The sample yields around 440,000 distinct CDR3 sequences, around a sixth seen once. This clonotype showed up many times. Its antigen is unidentified. The sequencing sample was made of blood. This TCR was sampled from a woman under 30 with Graves' hyperthyroidism. The J gene is TRBJ2-5, the V gene TRBV11-2; 8 bases agree with TRBD1. This CDR3 reads CASSLGGQVQETQYF. The DNA for the CDR3 is TGTGCCAGCAGCTTAGGGGGACAGGTCCAAGAGACCCAGTACTTC.